The 16 T cell receptor beta chains listed next were all sequenced from one sample in a study of tumor and adjacent non-tumor tissue in lung cancer. The library came from three nested PCR rounds adapted from ARM-PCR protocols. TCRdb re-analysed the multiplex PCR reads in MiXCR, keeping a single row per CDR3 protein. The table lists roughly 75,000 distinct CDR3 sequences, about three quarters of them singletons. This sample's RNA came from whole unsorted tissue. The sample was lung tumor tissue. These receptors all stem from a woman between 45 and 65 years old with non-small cell lung cancer.

The rearrangement links TRBV11-2 to TRBJ1-6; the match to TRBD1 covers 7 bases. V was clipped by 5 bases and J by 5 bases; unmatched bases: 6. Per the germline V gene, CDR1 is SGHAT and CDR2 is FQNNGV. CDR3 length: 15 amino acids. The CDR3 is CASSVRDSNNSPLHF. The DNA for the CDR3 is TGTGCCAGCAGCGTCCGGGACAGTAATAATTCACCCCTCCACTTT.

This clonotype was observed a few times. An end of the junction does not agree with germline; a read error may underlie this. The V gene is TRBV6-6, the J gene TRBJ1-4; D uncertain. The CDR3 totals 14 residues. Germline lookup yields CDR1 MNHNY and CDR2 SVGAGI (reference sequence). The CDR3 bases are TGTACCAGCAGTTCGACCTTAACTAATGAAAAACTGTTTTTC. Protein: CTSSSTLTNEKLFF.

This clonotype was seen many times. The chain is built from TRBV20-1 and TRBJ2-1, with 8 bases aligning to TRBD2. V shed 6 bases, J shed 4 bases, and the junction held 14 bases outside the gene matches. From germline, CDR1 is DFQATT and CDR2 SNEGSKA (reference sequence). There are 16 residues in the CDR3. CDR3 protein: CSAIPLWSGSYNEQFF. The CDR3 DNA is TGCAGTGCGATCCCCCTATGGAGCGGGAGTTACAATGAGCAGTTCTTC.

This clonotype has just one count. The chain has TRBV29-1 and TRBJ2-2; D is unresolved. CDR3 length equals 14 residues. V was clipped by 6 bases and J by 5 bases, with 16 bases between them. Germline values: CDR1 SQVTM, CDR2 ANQGSEA. This chain's CDR3 is CSVPLGHVTGELFF. The CDR3 region has the DNA TGCAGCGTCCCCTTGGGCCATGTAACCGGGGAGCTGTTTTTT.

Remarks on this clonotype: The CDR3 carries no conserved terminal phenylalanine or tryptophan, so it likely arises from a read error. The chain links TRBV12-3 or TRBV12-4 to TRBJ2-7, with D tentatively TRBD1 (6 bases). The CDR3 is 14 amino acids. Trimming took off 7 bases at V and 3 bases at J, with 16 bases between the two ends. The CDR3 protein is CASTPGQGNYEQYL. DNA for the CDR3: TGTGCCAGCACCCCGGGACAAGGGAACTACGAGCAGTACTTA.

The rearrangement joins TRBV24-1 to TRBJ2-2; 7 positions agree with TRBD2. Germline V gene sequence: CDR1 KGHDR, CDR2 SFDVKD. CDR3 length: 16 amino acids. V trimming: 4 bases; J trimming: 9 bases; junction bases outside the gene matches: 13. The DNA of the CDR3 is TGTGCCACCAGTGACCCCAGCAGCGGGGTCGGCAGGGAGCTGTTTTTT. This gives the protein CATSDPSSGVGRELFF.

Of note for this clonotype: The conserved closing phenylalanine or tryptophan is absent in this CDR3, likely reflecting a read error. This chain uses TRBV11-1 with TRBJ1-1; a possible D gene is TRBD1 (5 bases). Germline CDR1 SGHAT, CDR2 FQDESV (reference sequence). The CDR3 runs to 13 residues. CDR3 in amino acids: CGSSPPGDTEAFY. CDR3 in DNA: TGTGGCAGCAGTCCACCGGGGGACACTGAAGCTTTCTAT.

On this clonotype: An end of the junction differs from the germline gene, which may be a read error. The V call is TRBV6-2 or TRBV6-3, the J call TRBJ2-7; the D call may be TRBD1 or TRBD2 (8 bases each). The CDR3 extends over 17 amino acids. Germline CDR1 and CDR2: MNHEY and SVGEGT. The CDR3 loop is CASSHRDRTSWSHEQYF. The CDR3 region has the DNA TGTGCCAGCAGTCACCGGGACAGGACTAGCTGGAGCCACGAACAGTACTTC.

This clonotype is categorized as medium-sized (0.01 to 0.1%). The rearrangement joins TRBV11-2 to TRBJ2-5, with 12 bases that match TRBD1. V lost 4 bases to trimming and J lost 5 bases; unmatched junction nucleotides: 5. The CDR3 is 15 amino acids. Germline V gene data show CDR1 as SGHAT and CDR2 as FQNNGV. CDR3 loop: CASSSSGTGGETQYF. CDR3 bases: TGTGCCAGCAGCTCGTCCGGGACAGGGGGCGAGACCCAGTACTTC.

The chain recombines TRBV11-2 with TRBJ2-2; TRBD1 might be the D (7 bases). V shed 9 bases and J shed 1 base, with 15 bases lying between them. The germline CDR1 and CDR2 sequences are SGHAT and FQNNGV. The length of the CDR3 is 15 residues. The CDR3 DNA follows: TGTGCCAGTGGATTCCAGGGGGGGAACACCGGGGAGCTGTTTTTT. The encoded protein is CASGFQGGNTGELFF.

The chain carries TRBV18 and TRBJ1-5; D call uncertain. CDR3 length: 16 residues. Germline CDR1 and CDR2: KGHSH and LQKENI. Between the trimmed V and J ends, which lost 4 bases and 6 bases, there was a span of 19 bases. CDR3 bases: TGTGCCAGCTCACTCGCGGGATGGGGTACGAGTCAGCCCCAGCATTTT. Its protein is CASSLAGWGTSQPQHF.

Note on this clonotype: A much larger clone differs by one base, so this may be a read error. The gene calls are TRBV6-4 and TRBJ2-1; D is tentatively TRBD1 or TRBD2 (5 bases each). CDR3 size: 13 residues. The germline V gene has CDR1 MRHNA and CDR2 SNTAGT. V was trimmed by 8 bases and J by 7 bases, leaving 15 bases between them. This chain's CDR3 is CASCGTDRNEQFF. Written as DNA, the CDR3 is TGTGCCAGCTGTGGGACGGACCGGAATGAGCAGTTCTTC.

This clonotype was detected ten times or more. The chain couples TRBV28 to TRBJ2-7, with unresolved D. This CDR3 spans 16 amino acids. The ends were cut back, 5 bases at V and 4 bases at J, with 21 bases in the middle. Germline V gives CDR1 MDHEN, CDR2 SYDVKM. The CDR3 protein is CASSPLRLSYSYEQYF. The CDR3 DNA reads as TGTGCCAGCAGTCCCCTTAGACTTAGCTACTCGTACGAGCAGTACTTC.

In its sample, this clonotype was seen many times. The chain joins TRBV10-1 to TRBJ2-7; D is unresolved. CDR3 length equals 13 residues. V was shortened by 0 bases and J by 3 bases, with 6 bases between the two germline ends. CDR1 and CDR2 (germline): WNHNN, SYGVQD (reference sequence). The CDR3: CASSESGLYEQYF. The CDR3 DNA follows: TGCGCCAGCAGTGAGTCTGGTCTCTACGAGCAGTACTTC.

Regarding this clonotype: Given the absence of the conserved phenylalanine or tryptophan at the CDR3 end, a read error is likely. V usage is TRBV7-9 and J usage is TRBJ2-5; D uncertain. V lost 4 bases to trimming and J lost 7 bases, with 10 bases between them. CDR1 and CDR2 (germline): SEHNR, FQNEAQ (reference sequence). The CDR3 sequence is 12 residues long. The DNA for the CDR3 is TGTGCCAGCAGCTCCTACGAGTGGACCCAGTACTGC. This gives the protein CASSSYEWTQYC.

This clonotype appeared once. It may be a read error: a sequence one base away is much more abundant. The chain couples TRBV5-1 to TRBJ1-6, with D unclear. Germline V gene sequence: CDR1 SGHRS, CDR2 YFSETQ. The CDR3 has 15 amino acids. CDR3 loop: CPSSLEAGYNSPLHF. CDR3 bases: TGCCCCAGCAGCTTGGAGGCAGGCTATAATTCACCCCTCCACTTT.